The 28 T cell receptor beta chains below all came from one sample that was sequenced in a study of blood T cell repertoires in COVID-19. Some clones are missing from TCRdb's copy, which holds only in-frame ones; the method was immunoSEQ multiplex PCR. The sample lists roughly 200,000 clones; 84% were seen once. Sequencing used peripheral blood. The receptors were sampled from a woman aged 80 or over with active or convalescent COVID-19.

J is TRBJ1-1 and V is TRBV2; 10 bases line up with TRBD1. The CDR3 contains 13 residues. Germline loops: CDR1 SNHLY, CDR2 FYNNEI. V lost 4 bases to trimming and J lost 11 bases; unmatched junction nucleotides: 7. The CDR3 reads CASSGDRGREAFF. The CDR3 DNA sequence: TGTGCCAGCAGTGGTGACAGGGGGCGCGAGGCTTTCTTT.

The chain couples TRBV7-9 to TRBJ1-1; TRBD1 matches 7 bases. Trimming cost V 7 bases and J 1 base; bases outside gene matches: 3. CDR1 and CDR2 (germline): SEHNR, FQNEAQ (reference sequence). The CDR3 runs 13 residues. This chain's CDR3 is CASTRQGNTEAFF. In DNA form, the CDR3 reads TGTGCCAGCACCAGACAGGGGAACACTGAAGCTTTCTTT.

This rearrangement joins TRBV5-5 to TRBJ2-1, with D possibly TRBD1 on 6 matching bases. Trimming took off 1 base at V and 4 bases at J, with 12 bases between the two ends. Germline loops: CDR1 SGHKS, CDR2 YYEKEE (reference sequence). CDR3 length equals 15 residues. CDR3: CASSLSQGTYNEQFF. CDR3 bases: TGTGCCAGCAGCTTGTCACAGGGTACTTACAATGAGCAGTTCTTC.

The gene calls are TRBV10-2 and TRBJ2-6, with a possible D match to TRBD2 (6 bases). This CDR3 region has 16 residues. Germline V CDR1 and CDR2: WSHSY, SAAADI. With 6 bases removed from V and 0 bases from J, the gap between germline ends came to 12 bases. The CDR3 DNA follows: TGCGCCAGCAGGCTGGGGGGATACTCTGGGGCCAACGTCCTGACTTTC. Protein: CASRLGGYSGANVLTF.

The chain is built from TRBV6-6 and TRBJ1-3, with D perhaps matching TRBD1 (6 bases). Germline assignment: CDR1 MNHNY and CDR2 SVGAGI (reference sequence). Trimming took 8 bases from V and 0 from J, leaving 14 bases between them. This CDR3 has 15 residues. The CDR3 loop reads CASDLQGDSGNTIYF. The CDR3 nucleotides read TGTGCCAGCGACTTACAGGGAGACTCTGGAAACACCATATATTTT.

V gene TRBV6-2 or TRBV6-3 combines with J gene TRBJ2-3, with a possible D match to TRBD2 (6 bases). The CDR3 covers 15 residues. Trimming stripped 4 bases from V and 1 base from J, with 12 bases between. CDR1 is MNHEY, CDR2 SVGEGT, per germline. The CDR3 protein is CASSLKLARTDTQYF. DNA for the CDR3: TGTGCCAGCAGTTTGAAACTAGCTCGCACAGATACGCAGTATTTT.

The chain is built from TRBV5-3 and TRBJ2-2; D possibly corresponds to TRBD1 (5 bases). TRBV5-3 is assigned to the ORF class and has an uncertain function. The germline V and J ends were trimmed by 0 bases and 0 bases, with 18 bases remaining between them. This CDR3 has 19 amino acids. Here the CDR3 reads CARSLAVWTRHANTGELFF. Written as DNA, the CDR3 is TGTGCCAGAAGCTTGGCAGTTTGGACACGGCACGCGAACACCGGGGAGCTGTTTTTT.

This chain connects TRBV6-5 to TRBJ1-4; no clear D gene. V lost 1 base and J 5 bases, leaving 14 bases between the germline ends. The germline V gene encodes CDR1 MNHEY and CDR2 SVGAGI. There are 16 residues in the CDR3. The chain's CDR3 is CASSYLGGRGNEKLFF. The CDR3 coding sequence is TGTGCCAGCAGTTACTTGGGTGGACGGGGAAATGAAAAACTGTTTTTT.

CDR3 loop: CASSRQGAYNEQFF. The DNA for the CDR3 is TGTGCCAGCAGTCGACAGGGGGCGTACAATGAGCAGTTCTTC. The chain recombines TRBV9 with TRBJ2-1; TRBD1 matches at 10 bases. V lost 5 bases, J lost 4 bases, and 3 bases stayed unmatched. The CDR3 consists of 14 residues. Germline V CDR1 and CDR2: SGDLS, YYNGEE.

The genes are TRBV27 and TRBJ1-5, with 7 bases aligning to TRBD1. V was clipped by 6 bases and J by 0 bases; unmatched bases: 17. The CDR3 has 19 amino acids. Germline CDR1 is MNHEY and CDR2 is SMNVEV (reference sequence). Here the CDR3 reads CASSQNAGRGRYSNQPQHF. CDR3 sequence (DNA): TGTGCCAGCAGCCAGAACGCCGGAAGGGGGCGGTATAGCAATCAGCCCCAGCATTTT.

The V and J genes are TRBV6-5 and TRBJ1-5; 8 bases map to TRBD1. CDR1 is MNHEY and CDR2 is SVGAGI in the germline V gene. V lost 5 bases to trimming and J lost 4 bases; unmatched junction nucleotides: 7. The CDR3 is 15 amino acids. The CDR3 coding sequence is TGTGCCAGCAGTCCAGGACAGGGTCAGAATCAGCCCCAGCATTTT. Its protein product is CASSPGQGQNQPQHF.

The genes are TRBV5-1 and TRBJ2-2, with 10 bases that match TRBD2. CDR1 is SGHRS and CDR2 is YFSETQ in the germline V gene. After removal of 2 bases from V and 6 bases from J, the junction contained 4 bases not matched to a gene. The CDR3 is made up of 15 amino acids. This CDR3 is CASSFTSGVSGELFF. The CDR3 DNA is TGCGCCAGCAGCTTCACTAGCGGGGTCTCCGGGGAGCTGTTTTTT.

The J gene is TRBJ2-1, the V gene TRBV6-4; 11 bases line up with TRBD2. This CDR3 is 17 amino acids long. After removal of 4 bases from V and 6 bases from J, the junction contained 11 bases not matched to a gene. Germline V gives CDR1 MRHNA, CDR2 SNTAGT. The CDR3 sequence: CASSASVGTSGLNEQFF. The CDR3 DNA reads TGTGCCAGCAGTGCTTCAGTTGGGACTAGCGGCCTCAATGAGCAGTTCTTC.

V and J are TRBV5-1 and TRBJ2-2; 7 bases map to TRBD1. Germline lookup yields CDR1 SGHRS and CDR2 YFSETQ. There are 14 residues in the CDR3. The V segment lost 0 bases and the J segment 7 bases; nucleotides outside the gene matches: 3. Here the CDR3 reads CASSLAQGNGELFF. CDR3 in DNA: TGCGCCAGCAGCTTGGCACAGGGGAACGGGGAGCTGTTTTTT.

The rearrangement uses TRBV5-1 and TRBJ2-1; tentatively, D is TRBD2 (6 bases). This CDR3 contains 14 residues. Trimming shortened V by 9 bases and J by 7 bases, and 20 bases separated the two germline ends. Per the germline V gene, CDR1 is SGHRS and CDR2 is YFSETQ. CDR3 protein: CATGRGGTPNEQFF. DNA for the CDR3: TGCGCCACCGGGCGGGGCGGGACCCCTAATGAGCAGTTCTTC.

J is TRBJ2-1 and V is TRBV5-1, with TRBD2 matching over 13 bases. The germline CDR1 and CDR2 sequences are SGHRS and YFSETQ. The V gene end was trimmed by 3 bases and the J gene end by 6 bases; junction bases not matched to a gene: 6. The CDR3 is 16 residues long. CDR3 nucleotides: TGCGCCAGCAGCTCCGGACTAGCGGGGGTGGGCAATGAGCAGTTCTTC. Amino acids: CASSSGLAGVGNEQFF.

This chain links TRBV3-1 (or the pseudogene TRBV3-2) with TRBJ1-5; D call uncertain. The germline V and J ends were trimmed by 4 bases and 1 base, with 8 bases remaining between them. CDR3 length: 14 amino acids. CDR1 is LGHDT and CDR2 is YNNKEL in the germline V gene (reference sequence). The DNA of the CDR3 is TGTGCCAGCAGCCTTCGGGGAAGCAATCAGCCCCAGCATTTT. Its protein is CASSLRGSNQPQHF.

Note on this clone: Additional DNA sequences in this sample encode the identical CDR3. The gene calls are TRBV12-3 or TRBV12-4 and TRBJ1-1, with D possibly matching TRBD1 (5 bases). The CDR3 totals 13 residues. V was pared by 1 base and J by 3 bases, with 6 bases between. CDR3 bases: TGTGCCAGCAGTTTAGGGGGCGACACTGAAGCTTTCTTT. This codes for CASSLGGDTEAFF.

The J gene is TRBJ2-5, the V gene TRBV12-5; TRBD2 might be the D (5 bases). Germline CDR1 is LGHNT and CDR2 is FRNRAP. CDR3 length: 13 residues. The V end was cut by 5 bases, the J end by 1 base, with 8 bases between. The CDR3 here is CASGPGTQETQYF. In DNA form, the CDR3 reads TGTGCTAGTGGTCCGGGAACCCAAGAGACCCAGTACTTC.

The chain uses TRBV9 and TRBJ2-3, with 8 positions matching TRBD2. Germline V gene data show CDR1 as SGDLS and CDR2 as YYNGEE. The CDR3 is made up of 16 amino acids. Trimming cost V 0 bases and J 0 bases; bases outside gene matches: 3. CDR3 region: CASSVEVAGSTDTQYF. In DNA form, the CDR3 reads TGTGCCAGCAGCGTAGAAGTAGCGGGAAGCACAGATACGCAGTATTTT.

The V call is TRBV24-1, the J call TRBJ2-2; 9 bases line up with TRBD2. From germline, CDR1 is KGHDR and CDR2 SFDVKD. The CDR3 is 13 residues long. The trim removed 7 bases at V and 8 bases at J, leaving 4 bases unmatched. The CDR3 loop is CATRKTSGGELFF. DNA for the CDR3: TGTGCCACCAGGAAGACTAGCGGTGGGGAGCTGTTTTTT.

This rearrangement joins TRBV7-9 to TRBJ1-2; D gene unclear. This CDR3 comprises 15 residues. The V and J ends lost 1 base and 2 bases respectively, with 11 bases between them. Germline CDR1 is SEHNR and CDR2 is FQNEAQ (reference sequence). CDR3 bases: TGTGCCAGCAGCTTAGTCTCAGTGATAAACTATGGCTACACCTTC. Its translation: CASSLVSVINYGYTF.

The J gene is TRBJ2-7, the V gene TRBV5-4; 8 bases are a match to TRBD1. Germline loops: CDR1 SGHNT, CDR2 YYREEE (reference sequence). The CDR3 sequence is 15 residues long. After removal of 4 bases from V and 1 base from J, the junction contained 7 bases not matched to a gene. In nucleotides, the CDR3 is TGTGCCAGCAGCCCACCGGGACAGGAGTCCTACGAGCAGTACTTC. Translating gives CASSPPGQESYEQYF.

V gene TRBV27 combines with J gene TRBJ2-7; 7 bases agree with TRBD1. This CDR3 spans 16 amino acids. Germline loops: CDR1 MNHEY, CDR2 SMNVEV (reference sequence). V was clipped by 5 bases and J by 0 bases; unmatched bases: 10. The CDR3 DNA is TGTGCCAGCAGTCCAGGTAGGGGGCGACTCTCCTACGAGCAGTACTTC. Its translation is CASSPGRGRLSYEQYF.

The V and J genes are TRBV4-3 and TRBJ2-5, with TRBD1 matching over 7 bases. This CDR3 contains 16 residues. Germline-derived CDR1 and CDR2 are LGHNA and YSLEER. The J segment lost 5 bases and the V segment lost 2 bases, leaving 11 bases of the junction unmatched. DNA of the CDR3: TGCGCCAGCAGCCAAACCCCGGGACAGACGGGGGAGACCCAGTACTTC. Residues: CASSQTPGQTGETQYF.

The chain links TRBV7-2 to TRBJ1-2, with 7 bases that match TRBD1. The germline CDR1 and CDR2 sequences are SGHTA and FQGNSA. The J segment lost 6 bases and the V segment lost 5 bases, leaving 9 bases of the junction unmatched. The CDR3 runs to 14 residues. This CDR3 reads CASSRDSGTNGYTF. In DNA form, the CDR3 reads TGTGCCAGCAGCCGGGACAGTGGCACGAATGGCTACACCTTC.

The V and J genes are TRBV5-4 and TRBJ2-3, with D unresolved. V was clipped by 4 bases and J by 0 bases, with 9 bases between them. This CDR3 is built from 14 residues. The V gene's germline CDR1 is SGHNT and CDR2 YYREEE (reference sequence). CDR3 DNA sequence: TGTGCCAGCAGCCCCTCAGGTAGCACAGATACGCAGTATTTT. This encodes CASSPSGSTDTQYF.

This chain connects TRBV5-6 to TRBJ1-2; 8 nucleotides align to TRBD1. The CDR3 covers 17 residues. With V trimmed by 0 bases and J by 0 bases, 7 bases remained unmatched. Germline V gene lookup returns CDR1 SGHDT and CDR2 YYEEEE. The CDR3, as DNA: TGTGCCAGCAGCTTGGTCGGGCAGGGGGCTGCTAACTATGGCTACACCTTC. It encodes CASSLVGQGAANYGYTF.